One sample yielded the 21 T cell receptor beta chains listed below, sequenced in a study of human T cells and chemical hapten exposure. One entry per CDR3 protein results from TCRdb running MiXCR on the RACE reads. The sample includes roughly 160,000 distinct CDR3 sequences, roughly 15% of them seen just once. Noted time point: patch test 1, 2 weeks after DPC sensitization. The treatment is: therapeutic diphenylcyclopropenone sensitization with weekly scalp DPC. The source material was whole blood, sampled in connection with sensitization to the hapten diphenylcyclopropenone (DPC). These receptors all stem from a woman aged 25 to 39 with alopecia areata. Some clones in this sample may be carry-over from other donors' samples.

The rearrangement joins TRBV20-1 to TRBJ1-5, with no clear D. Trimming removed 1 base at V and 7 bases at J, with 11 bases between. Germline V gene sequence: CDR1 DFQATT, CDR2 SNEGSKA (reference sequence). CDR3 length equals 13 residues. The CDR3 region is CSARGLSGQPQHF. In DNA form, the CDR3 reads TGCAGTGCTAGAGGCCTTTCGGGACAGCCCCAGCATTTT.

This clonotype was observed a few times. The chain has TRBV27 and TRBJ1-4; the D is unclear. Per the germline V gene, CDR1 is MNHEY and CDR2 is SMNVEV (reference sequence). The CDR3 is 14 amino acids. Trimming removed 5 bases at V and 8 bases at J, with 15 bases between. The CDR3 loop is CASSGADAWEKLFF. CDR3 nucleotide sequence: TGTGCCAGCAGTGGCGCGGACGCGTGGGAAAAACTGTTTTTT. Based on the CDR3 plus reference TRBV27 and TRBJ1-4, the full variable domain is EAQVTQNPRYLITVTGKKLTVTCSQNMNHEYMSWYRQDPGLGLRQIYYSMNVEVTDKGDVPEGYKVSRKEKRNFPLILESPSPNQTSLYFCASSGADAWEKLFFGSGTQLSVL.

In regard to this clonotype: One end of the junction does not line up with germline, which may come from a read error. The DNA of the CDR3 is TGTGCCAGCAGTTACTCTCTCCGGGGTAGACGCAATCGGCCCCAGCATTTT. Protein: CASSYSLRGRRNRPQHF. The chain has TRBV6-6 and TRBJ1-5; D not certain. This CDR3 region has 17 residues. Looked up from germline, CDR1 is MNHNY and CDR2 is SVGAGI (reference sequence).

The rearrangement links TRBV12-3 or TRBV12-4 to TRBJ1-6; D uncertain. The CDR3 runs to 13 residues. V lost 5 bases to trimming and J lost 14 bases, with 16 bases between them. CDR3 coding DNA: TGTGCCAGCAGTAGGACCGGGCCCATCACCCTCCACTTT. Its protein is CASSRTGPITLHF.

This clonotype has a count of ten or more. V is TRBV28 and J is TRBJ1-2; no firm D call. CDR1 and CDR2 from the germline V gene are MDHEN and SYDVKM. V lost 3 bases to trimming and J lost 5 bases, with 7 bases between them. The CDR3 runs to 12 residues. The CDR3 is CASSFMEYGYTF. CDR3 nucleotide sequence: TGTGCCAGCAGTTTCATGGAATATGGCTACACCTTC.

A few counts support this clonotype. The V call is TRBV20-1, the J call TRBJ2-7; 7 nucleotides align to TRBD1. Losses at the gene ends were 1 base for V and 7 bases for J; bases not matched to a gene: 10. Germline loops: CDR1 DFQATT, CDR2 SNEGSKA (reference sequence). CDR3 length: 14 amino acids. The CDR3 DNA reads as TGCAGTGCTAGAGTCGGACAGGTTTACGTAGAGCAGTACTTC. This gives the protein CSARVGQVYVEQYF.

The chain carries TRBV28 and TRBJ2-1, with TRBD2 matching 7 bases. The V segment lost 8 bases and the J segment 3 bases; nucleotides outside the gene matches: 7. The CDR3 covers 14 residues. Germline CDR1 is MDHEN and CDR2 is SYDVKM. In nucleotides, the CDR3 is TGTGCCAGCTTGCCGGGGGGACTCTACAATGAGCAGTTCTTC. Translation: CASLPGGLYNEQFF.

This clonotype was counted a few times. V gene TRBV12-3 or TRBV12-4 combines with J gene TRBJ2-1, with 9 bases lining up with TRBD2. The CDR3 totals 15 residues. Trimming at V came to 8 bases and at J to 1 base, leaving 6 bases not matched to a gene. CDR3 nucleotide sequence: TGTGCCAGCCTGGGCGGGGGGGAATCCTACAATGAGCAGTTCTTC. Its protein is CASLGGGESYNEQFF.

This clonotype was detected ten times or more. This chain links TRBV7-6 with TRBJ2-2; D perhaps matches TRBD2 (6 bases). The V and J ends lost 1 base and 7 bases respectively, with 10 bases between them. There are 14 residues in the CDR3. Germline CDR1 is SGHVS and CDR2 is FNYEAQ. CDR3 protein: CASSLVSGVGELFF. The CDR3 coding sequence is TGTGCCAGCAGCTTAGTGTCGGGGGTCGGGGAGCTGTTTTTT.

The table lists this clonotype with a few counts. The chain employs TRBV7-8 and TRBJ1-5, with D unclear. This CDR3 is 15 amino acids long. V lost 0 bases and J 1 base, leaving 7 bases between the germline ends. Germline lookup yields CDR1 SGHVS and CDR2 FQNEAQ. The DNA of the CDR3 is TGTGCCAGCAGCTTAGCGGGCCGCAGCAATCAGCCCCAGCATTTT. This codes for CASSLAGRSNQPQHF.

The V and J genes are TRBV4-3 and TRBJ2-6; no firm D call. There are 16 residues in the CDR3. The V end was cut by 0 bases, the J end by 4 bases, with 10 bases between. Germline CDR1 reads LGHNA; CDR2 reads YSLEER. The CDR3 DNA reads as TGCGCCAGCAGCCAAGATTACGGACGCGGGGCCAACGTCCTGACTTTC. Amino acids: CASSQDYGRGANVLTF.

In this sample, this clonotype turned up a few times. The chain links TRBV7-8 to TRBJ2-7; D gene ambiguous. This CDR3 region has 14 residues. V shed 2 bases and J shed 0 bases, with 8 bases lying between them. CDR1 and CDR2 from the germline V gene are SGHVS and FQNEAQ. The CDR3: CASSLTFSSYEQYF. CDR3 sequence (DNA): TGTGCCAGCAGCTTAACGTTTAGCTCCTACGAGCAGTACTTC.

This clonotype was seen ten or more times. The chain is built from TRBV7-9 and TRBJ2-5, with a possible D match to TRBD2 (6 bases). Trimming left V 1 base short and J 5 bases short, with 11 bases between. CDR1 SEHNR and CDR2 FQNEAQ come from the germline V gene (reference sequence). The CDR3 is 14 amino acids. CDR3 nucleotides: TGTGCCAGCAGCTTAGTTTCGGGGGTGGAGACCCAGTACTTC. Amino acids: CASSLVSGVETQYF.

A few counts support this clonotype. The genes are TRBV20-1 and TRBJ2-5; unclear D gene. Per germline, CDR1 DFQATT and CDR2 SNEGSKA (reference sequence). This CDR3 is built from 14 residues. V gave up 0 bases and J gave up 6 bases, with 14 bases separating them. CDR3 coding DNA: TGCAGTGCTAGAGACAGAAGCGTTATTAAGACCCAGTACTTC. This sequence encodes CSARDRSVIKTQYF.

This clonotype has more than one count but fewer than ten. The gene calls are TRBV6-5 and TRBJ2-1; D gene uncertain. The CDR3 covers 15 residues. Germline-derived CDR1 and CDR2 are MNHEY and SVGAGI. Trimming left V 4 bases short and J 2 bases short, with 12 bases between. The CDR3 nucleotides are TGTGCCAGCAGTTCTCCAAACCCTACCTACAATGAGCAGTTCTTC. Translation gives CASSSPNPTYNEQFF.

This clonotype turned up a few times. The chain is built from TRBV20-1 and TRBJ1-4, with D possibly being TRBD1 (5 bases). The germline CDR1 and CDR2 sequences are DFQATT and SNEGSKA (reference sequence). The germline V and J ends were trimmed by 3 bases and 3 bases, with 14 bases remaining between them. There are 15 residues in the CDR3. DNA for the CDR3: TGCAGTGCTAGCTTACCCGAGGGGCCTAATGAAAAACTGTTTTTT. This encodes CSASLPEGPNEKLFF.

The J gene is TRBJ2-7, the V gene TRBV3-1; 13 nucleotides align to TRBD2. The length of the CDR3 is 16 residues. The junction had 4 bases not matched to a gene; V was cut back by 2 bases and J by 3 bases. The V gene's germline CDR1 is LGHDT and CDR2 YNNKEL (reference sequence). The CDR3 region is CASSQLGLAGFYEQYF. In DNA, the CDR3 is TGTGCCAGCAGCCAACTGGGACTAGCGGGGTTCTACGAGCAGTACTTC.

This clonotype turned up a few times. The chain has TRBV18 and TRBJ1-1; 10 positions agree with TRBD1. Germline V gene sequence: CDR1 KGHSH, CDR2 LQKENI. V dropped 6 bases and J dropped 4; count of bases not matched to a gene: 2. The CDR3 contains 13 residues. CDR3: CASSGTGVTEAFF. The CDR3 coding sequence is TGTGCCAGCTCCGGGACAGGGGTCACTGAAGCTTTCTTT.

The chain joins TRBV28 to TRBJ1-2; a weak D match, TRBD1 (6 bases). Germline CDR1 MDHEN, CDR2 SYDVKM. This CDR3 spans 14 amino acids. V gave up 7 bases and J gave up 9 bases, with 21 bases separating them. CDR3 sequence: CASKTGTSLFSYTF. The CDR3 DNA follows: TGTGCCAGCAAAACCGGGACATCGTTATTCAGCTACACCTTC.

V gene TRBV7-9 combines with J gene TRBJ2-1; 12 nucleotides agree with TRBD2. CDR1 and CDR2 (germline): SEHNR, FQNEAQ (reference sequence). Losses at the gene ends were 6 bases for V and 7 bases for J; bases not matched to a gene: 10. The CDR3 contains 16 residues. CDR3 in DNA: TGTGCCAGCAGTCGATTGACTAGCGGGAGATTAAATGAGCAGTTCTTC. Amino acid sequence: CASSRLTSGRLNEQFF.

In the case of this clonotype: This may arise from a read error, as a much more abundant clone is one base away. The rearrangement uses TRBV4-3 and TRBJ1-1; TRBD1 might be the D (5 bases). This CDR3 spans 15 amino acids. Germline assignment: CDR1 LGHNA and CDR2 YSLEER. CDR3 protein: CASSQDWGLNTKAFF. CDR3 in DNA: TGCGCCAGCAGCCAAGATTGGGGACTGAACACTAAAGCTTTCTTT.